The 27 T cell receptor beta chains reported below all come from one sample, sequenced in a study of T cells after yellow fever vaccination. Each CDR3 protein is one row after TCRdb ran MiXCR on the 5' RACE reads. The sample has 150,000 to 200,000 distinct CDR3 sequences, approximately 10% seen once. This material consisted of CD8+ T cells sorted from PBMCs, taken 15 days after the yellow fever booster vaccination. These receptors came from a young man who received the YFV17D yellow fever vaccine.

This sequence joins TRBV5-6 and TRBJ1-5; perhaps TRBD1 as D (6 bases). The germline gives CDR1 SGHDT, CDR2 YYEEEE. The CDR3 length is 15 residues. Trimming left V 5 bases short and J 5 bases short, with 17 bases between. The CDR3 spells CASSLMGGVDQPQHF. CDR3 bases: TGTGCCAGCAGTCTGATGGGGGGCGTCGATCAGCCCCAGCATTTT.

This clonotype was picked up many times. V is TRBV4-1 and J is TRBJ1-1; no clear D. This CDR3 spans 15 amino acids. Germline V gene data show CDR1 as MGHRA and CDR2 as YSYEKL. V shed 4 bases and J shed 2 bases, with 14 bases lying between them. DNA for the CDR3: TGCGCCAGCAGCCCACCTAGGGCAGCCAACACTGAAGCTTTCTTT. Translated, it gives CASSPPRAANTEAFF.

J is TRBJ2-1 and V is TRBV27; D is unresolved. The germline V gene has CDR1 MNHEY and CDR2 SMNVEV (reference sequence). This CDR3 region has 15 residues. The ends were cut back, 0 bases at V and 6 bases at J, with 12 bases in the middle. CDR3 protein: CASSLSGSLLNEQFF. The CDR3 DNA sequence: TGTGCCAGCAGTTTATCAGGGTCCCTTCTCAATGAGCAGTTCTTC.

This clonotype has a handful of counts. V usage is TRBV24-1 and J usage is TRBJ2-2, with D possibly called TRBD1 or TRBD2 (5 bases each). This CDR3 spans 13 amino acids. Trimming took 1 base from V and 8 from J, leaving 7 bases between them. CDR1 and CDR2 from the germline V gene are KGHDR and SFDVKD. CDR3 DNA: TGTGCCACCAGTGATTTTGGGGGTGGGGAGCTGTTTTTT. Translated: CATSDFGGGELFF.

There are many counts of this clonotype. The rearrangement joins TRBV6-2 or TRBV6-3 to TRBJ2-1; perhaps TRBD2 as D (5 bases). This CDR3 has 18 residues. Trimming removed 0 bases from V and 2 bases from J, with 17 bases in between. Germline CDR1 is MNHEY and CDR2 is SVGEGT. The CDR3 is CASSYSIRVGGPYNEQFF. CDR3 nucleotide sequence: TGTGCCAGCAGTTACTCGATACGGGTAGGAGGCCCCTACAATGAGCAGTTCTTC.

The chain links TRBV20-1 to TRBJ2-7; 9 nucleotides align to TRBD2. The CDR3 has 16 residues. Germline V gene sequence: CDR1 DFQATT, CDR2 SNEGSKA (reference sequence). Germline trimming cut 4 bases from V and 2 bases from J; bases unmatched to any gene: 12. CDR3 in amino acids: CSAKSENSGGPYEQYF. The CDR3 nucleotides read TGCAGTGCTAAATCCGAAAATAGCGGGGGACCCTACGAGCAGTACTTC.

This clonotype showed up just a few times. The chain links TRBV6-5 to TRBJ1-2; maybe TRBD1 (6 bases). This CDR3 is built from 13 residues. Trimming removed 2 bases from V and 5 bases from J, with 9 bases in between. The V gene's germline CDR1 is MNHEY and CDR2 SVGAGI. The CDR3 protein is CASSYVGGYGYTF. DNA of the CDR3: TGTGCCAGCAGTTACGTAGGGGGGTATGGCTACACCTTC.

The rearrangement links TRBV7-9 to TRBJ2-1; D might be TRBD2 (7 bases). V was clipped by 5 bases and J by 8 bases, with 13 bases between them. The germline V gene encodes CDR1 SEHNR and CDR2 FQNEAQ (reference sequence). This CDR3 region has 13 residues. The CDR3 sequence is CASSHGGGDEQFF. DNA of the CDR3: TGTGCCAGCAGCCACGGAGGGGGGGATGAGCAGTTCTTC.

CDR3: CASSHTSGDYSNQPQHF. The CDR3 bases are TGCGCCAGCAGCCATACCTCAGGAGATTATAGCAATCAGCCCCAGCATTTT. The chain combines TRBV4-1 with TRBJ1-5, with unresolved D. The CDR3 sequence is 17 residues long. Trimming removed 3 bases at V and 0 bases at J, with 15 bases between. Germline CDR1 MGHRA, CDR2 YSYEKL.

This clonotype was seen a few times. The chain is built from TRBV27 and TRBJ2-3; TRBD1 agrees at 7 bases. This CDR3 has 15 residues. The V and J ends lost 0 bases and 0 bases, in that order; junction bases with no gene match: 0. Per germline, CDR1 MNHEY and CDR2 SMNVEV (reference sequence). CDR3 in amino acids: CASSLSTGSTDTQYF. The CDR3 coding sequence is TGTGCCAGCAGTTTATCGACAGGGAGCACAGATACGCAGTATTTT.

This clonotype was seen a few times. This rearrangement joins TRBV27 to TRBJ2-7; 8 bases are a match to TRBD2. CDR3 size: 14 residues. With 4 bases clipped from V and 4 bases from J, the junction kept 6 bases outside the gene matches. The germline V gene has CDR1 MNHEY and CDR2 SMNVEV (reference sequence). The CDR3 sequence is CASSSLTSGYEQYV. CDR3 DNA: TGTGCCAGCAGTTCCCTAACTAGCGGATACGAGCAGTACGTC.

This clonotype turned up a few times. J is TRBJ1-6 and V is TRBV29-1; 7 bases match TRBD1. The CDR3 covers 12 residues. The junction had 4 bases not matched to a gene; V was cut back by 6 bases and J by 8 bases. Germline V gene data show CDR1 as SQVTM and CDR2 as ANQGSEA. CDR3 protein: CSVKTGDSPLHF. The CDR3 DNA follows: TGCAGCGTCAAAACAGGGGATTCACCCCTCCACTTT.

Only a few counts were recorded for this clonotype. The rearrangement joins TRBV5-1 to TRBJ2-7, with D uncertain. Trimming cost V 7 bases and J 5 bases, with 16 bases left between them. The CDR3 runs 13 residues. Per germline, CDR1 SGHRS and CDR2 YFSETQ. The CDR3 region has the DNA TGCGCCAGCGGAGATAAAACCTTAAACGAGCAGTACTTC. Residues: CASGDKTLNEQYF.

The rearrangement joins TRBV6-1 to TRBJ2-7, with 8 bases identical to TRBD1. The V segment lost 6 bases and the J segment 4 bases; nucleotides outside the gene matches: 11. This CDR3 comprises 15 residues. Germline loops: CDR1 MNHNS, CDR2 SASEGT. The CDR3 region is CASRDRGVGGYEQYF. The CDR3 nucleotides read TGTGCCAGCAGAGACAGGGGAGTAGGGGGTTACGAGCAGTACTTC.

This clonotype turned up a few times. J is TRBJ2-2 and V is TRBV7-6; D is unresolved. Germline V gene lookup returns CDR1 SGHVS and CDR2 FNYEAQ. V was trimmed by 5 bases and J by 3 bases, leaving 16 bases between them. The CDR3 runs 16 residues. CDR3 sequence (DNA): TGTGCCAGCAGCCCTAGACAATCAAGGCACACCGGGGAGCTGTTTTTT. Encoded protein: CASSPRQSRHTGELFF.

The chain joins TRBV20-1 to TRBJ2-7, with 7 bases that match TRBD1. The ends lost 4 bases at V and 3 bases at J; junction bases unmatched: 9. The CDR3 runs to 14 residues. CDR1 and CDR2 (germline): DFQATT, SNEGSKA (reference sequence). This CDR3 is CSANNFDRVYEQYF. CDR3 coding DNA: TGCAGTGCTAACAACTTCGACAGGGTCTACGAGCAGTACTTC.

This clonotype was seen ten or more times. The gene calls are TRBV4-3 and TRBJ2-1, with D possibly TRBD2 on 5 matching bases. The CDR3 covers 15 residues. V was pared by 4 bases and J by 4 bases, with 14 bases between. CDR1 LGHNA and CDR2 YSLEER come from the germline V gene. This CDR3 reads CASSPGVAYYNEQFF. CDR3 in DNA: TGCGCCAGCAGCCCCGGGGTAGCCTATTACAATGAGCAGTTCTTC.

The chain uses TRBV6-4 and TRBJ2-3, with TRBD2 as a possible D gene (5 bases). The ends were cut back, 6 bases at V and 3 bases at J, with 19 bases in the middle. Per germline, CDR1 MRHNA and CDR2 SNTAGT. CDR3 length: 16 amino acids. The CDR3 loop is CASSSGESGPTDTQYF. The CDR3 nucleotides read TGTGCCAGCAGCAGTGGGGAGAGTGGGCCGACAGATACGCAGTATTTT.

This chain joins TRBV7-3 and TRBJ2-7; D perhaps matches TRBD1 (6 bases). This CDR3 has 14 residues. Looked up from germline, CDR1 is SGHTA and CDR2 is FQGTGA. With 3 bases removed from V and 5 bases from J, the gap between germline ends came to 14 bases. CDR3 loop: CASSLARGIHEQYF. The CDR3 DNA reads TGTGCCAGCAGCTTGGCCAGGGGCATCCACGAGCAGTACTTC.

This chain connects TRBV6-2 or TRBV6-3 to TRBJ1-1; maybe TRBD1 (5 bases). From germline, CDR1 is MNHEY and CDR2 SVGEGT. V was shortened by 2 bases and J by 4 bases, with 11 bases between the two germline ends. The CDR3 covers 14 residues. The CDR3 loop reads CASSYVRVGTEAFF. For the CDR3, the DNA is TGTGCCAGCAGTTACGTCAGGGTGGGCACTGAAGCTTTCTTT.

The chain joins TRBV20-1 to TRBJ2-3; D possibly uses TRBD1 or TRBD2 (5 bases each). The CDR3 totals 15 residues. Trimming stripped 0 bases from V and 2 bases from J, with 12 bases between. Germline V gene sequence: CDR1 DFQATT, CDR2 SNEGSKA (reference sequence). CDR3 nucleotides: TGCAGTGCTAGAGATCGGGGCACCAACACAGATACGCAGTATTTT. Amino acid sequence: CSARDRGTNTDTQYF.

This chain uses TRBV7-9 with TRBJ2-5; 7 bases fit TRBD1. There are 16 residues in the CDR3. Germline V gene lookup returns CDR1 SEHNR and CDR2 FQNEAQ (reference sequence). The V segment lost 5 bases and the J segment 3 bases; nucleotides outside the gene matches: 12. CDR3 region: CASSHSVGQKKETQYF. The CDR3 DNA is TGTGCCAGCAGCCATTCGGTGGGACAGAAAAAAGAGACCCAGTACTTC.

The chain is built from TRBV4-1 and TRBJ2-1; 8 bases fit TRBD2. Trimming at V came to 3 bases and at J to 6 bases, leaving 7 bases not matched to a gene. Germline V gene data show CDR1 as MGHRA and CDR2 as YSYEKL. The CDR3 has 15 residues. CDR3: CASSHEAGGRNEQFF. Here the CDR3 DNA reads TGCGCCAGCAGCCATGAGGCGGGGGGACGCAATGAGCAGTTCTTC.

This clonotype was counted only a few times. This chain uses TRBV24-1 with TRBJ2-3; no clear D. Germline V CDR1 and CDR2: KGHDR, SFDVKD. V dropped 4 bases and J dropped 0 bases, with 10 bases sitting between them. The CDR3 runs to 15 residues. CDR3 sequence (DNA): TGTGCCACCAGTGAGGGAAGTGCTAGCACAGATACGCAGTATTTT. This translates into CATSEGSASTDTQYF.

This clonotype was detected only a few times. The genes are TRBV6-6 and TRBJ2-1; a possible D gene is TRBD1 (5 bases). Looked up from germline, CDR1 is MNHNY and CDR2 is SVGAGI (reference sequence). CDR3 size: 12 residues. Trimming left V 4 bases short and J 9 bases short, with 10 bases between. CDR3 loop: CASSSLGVEQFF. In DNA, the CDR3 is TGTGCCAGCAGTTCTTTAGGGGTTGAGCAGTTCTTC.

This clonotype was counted a few times. This chain connects TRBV10-3 to TRBJ1-2, with 9 bases fitting TRBD1. V shed 7 bases and J 0 bases; nucleotides not matched to a gene: 9. Looked up from germline, CDR1 is ENHRY and CDR2 is SYGVKD. The CDR3 is 16 amino acids. The CDR3 loop reads CAITGTGSFANYGYTF. The CDR3 nucleotides read TGTGCCATCACCGGGACAGGGAGTTTCGCTAACTATGGCTACACCTTC.

V usage is TRBV7-9 and J usage is TRBJ2-2; the match to TRBD1 covers 7 bases. Looked up from germline, CDR1 is SEHNR and CDR2 is FQNEAQ (reference sequence). The CDR3 runs to 15 residues. V shed 5 bases, J shed 2 bases, and the junction held 5 bases outside the gene matches. CDR3 residues: CASSQTGRNTGELFF. CDR3 sequence (DNA): TGTGCCAGCAGCCAGACAGGGAGAAACACCGGGGAGCTGTTTTTT.